This T cell receptor beta chain was recorded in a study of T cell responses to AZD1222 COVID-19 vaccine. Study-wide results and caveats: Repertoire sampling happened only post peak T cell response. Rises in breadth and depth of Spike-specific TCRs came after two AZD1222 doses.

Germline V lookup: CDR1 SGHRS, CDR2 YFSETQ. The CDR3 is 15 amino acids. V trimming: 1 base; J trimming: 7 bases; junction bases outside the gene matches: 5. The data were produced by immunoSEQ multiplex PCR, yet TCRdb's version contains in-frame clones alone and is incomplete. The table lists roughly 100,000 clones, roughly 83% of them singletons. This clone was detected a few times. Its target is unknown. This clonotype was sampled from an adult in good health. J is TRBJ2-4 and V is TRBV5-1; TRBD2 matches 10 bases. Sequencing was performed on peripheral blood, taken on day 0 of AZD1222 vaccination. CDR3 region: CASSLPLAGDNIQYF. Written as DNA, the CDR3 is TGCGCCAGCAGCTTGCCTCTAGCGGGAGATAACATTCAGTACTTC. Complete variable domain (other parts from reference TRBV5-1 and TRBJ2-4): KAGVTQTPRYLIKTRGQQVTLSCSPISGHRSVSWYQQTPGQGLQFLFEYFSETQRNKGNFPGRFSGRQFSNSRSEMNVSTLELGDSALYLCASSLPLAGDNIQYFGAGTRLSVL.